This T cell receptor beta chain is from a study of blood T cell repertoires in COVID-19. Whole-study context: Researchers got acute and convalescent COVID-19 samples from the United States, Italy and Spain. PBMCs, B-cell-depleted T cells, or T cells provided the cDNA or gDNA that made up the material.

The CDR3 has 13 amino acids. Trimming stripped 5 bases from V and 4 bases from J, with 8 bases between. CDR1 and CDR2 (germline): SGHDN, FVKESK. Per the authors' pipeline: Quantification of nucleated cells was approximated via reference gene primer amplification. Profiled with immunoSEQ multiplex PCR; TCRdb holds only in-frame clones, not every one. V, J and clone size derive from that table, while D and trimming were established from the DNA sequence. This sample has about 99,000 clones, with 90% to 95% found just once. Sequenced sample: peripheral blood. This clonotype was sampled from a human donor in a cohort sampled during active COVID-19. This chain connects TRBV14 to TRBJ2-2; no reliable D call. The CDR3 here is CASSKQTTGELFF. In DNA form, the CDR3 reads TGTGCCAGCAGCAAACAGACCACCGGGGAGCTGTTTTTT. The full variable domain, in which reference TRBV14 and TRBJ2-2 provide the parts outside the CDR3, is EAGVTQFPSHSVIEKGQTVTLRCDPISGHDNLYWYRRVMGKEIKFLLHFVKESKQDESGMPNNRFLAERTGGTYSTLKVQPAELEDSGVYFCASSKQTTGELFFGEGSRLTVL.